This is a list of T cell receptor beta chains from one sample in a study of blood T cell repertoires in COVID-19. Libraries were prepared by immunoSEQ multiplex PCR; TCRdb keeps only in-frame clonotypes and omits some of them. The sample has about 9,900 clones; 80% to 90% are singletons. Material for sequencing was peripheral blood. These receptors were obtained from a man between 60 and 70 years old with active COVID-19. CDR3s include the opening cysteine and the closing phenylalanine or tryptophan. Fields, in order: V gene, J gene, clone size, D gene, CDR3 DNA, CDR3 protein. D genes are given only for firm matches. Expanded clones are given a class, and other clones once, few, many or no size at all.

V: TRBV14
J: TRBJ1-6
size: .
D: .
DNA: TGTGCCAGCAGCCAAGAATTTGGGCCAGCTAATTCACCCCTCCACTTT
CDR3: CASSQEFGPANSPLHF

V: TRBV6-1
J: TRBJ1-5
size: .
D: .
DNA: TGTGCCAGCAGTGCGCCGTATCCTCCGGGCAATCAGCCCCAGCATTTT
CDR3: CASSAPYPPGNQPQHF

V: TRBV28
J: TRBJ1-5
size: .
D: TRBD1
DNA: TGTGCCAGCAATTCAGGGGGGTACAATCAGCCCCAGCATTTT
CDR3: CASNSGGYNQPQHF

V: TRBV7-2
J: TRBJ2-7
size: .
D: TRBD2
DNA: TGTGCCAGCAGCTTAATGGGACTAGCGTCCTACGAGCAGTACTTC
CDR3: CASSLMGLASYEQYF

V: TRBV27
J: TRBJ2-4
size: .
D: .
DNA: TGTGCCAGCAGTCCCTTAGCCAAAAACATTCAGTACTTC
CDR3: CASSPLAKNIQYF

V: TRBV5-1
J: TRBJ2-5
size: .
D: .
DNA: TGCGCCAGCAGCTTGGAGCCGACCGGAGGGACCCAGTACTTC
CDR3: CASSLEPTGGTQYF

V: TRBV28
J: TRBJ1-1
size: .
D: TRBD1
DNA: TGTGCCAGCAGTTGGGGGGGTACAGGGGGCGATGAAGCTTTCTTT
CDR3: CASSWGGTGGDEAFF

V: TRBV5-1
J: TRBJ2-7
size: .
D: TRBD1
DNA: TGCGCCAGCAGCACGGGACAGGGGTTGCACGAGCAGTACTTC
CDR3: CASSTGQGLHEQYF

V: TRBV4-3
J: TRBJ2-7
size: .
D: TRBD2
DNA: TGCGCCAGCAGCCAACTTCCGACTAGCGGGAGTTTGTACGAGCAGTACTTC
CDR3: CASSQLPTSGSLYEQYF

V: TRBV27
J: TRBJ1-2
size: few
D: TRBD1
DNA: TGTGCCAGCAGTTCATCTAGGGGGACAGGGGTTGGCTACACCTTC
CDR3: CASSSSRGTGVGYTF

V: TRBV7-9
J: TRBJ1-2
size: .
D: TRBD1
DNA: TGTGCCAGCAGCTTAGCCGGGACAGGGGGTTATGGCTACACCTTC
CDR3: CASSLAGTGGYGYTF

V: TRBV18
J: TRBJ2-5
size: .
D: TRBD2
DNA: TGTGCCAGCTCTCGTAGCGGGCAAGAGACCCAGTACTTC
CDR3: CASSRSGQETQYF

V: TRBV5-5
J: TRBJ1-5
size: .
D: .
DNA: TGTGCCAGCAGCTTGGGGCCGTTTAGCAATCAGCCCCAGCATTTT
CDR3: CASSLGPFSNQPQHF

V: TRBV5-4
J: TRBJ2-1
size: .
D: .
DNA: TGTGCCAGCAGCATACCGGGGAATGAGCAGTTCTTC
CDR3: CASSIPGNEQFF

V: TRBV30
J: TRBJ1-5
size: .
D: .
DNA: TGTGCCTGGAGCTTTGGGACGGGGGGCAATCAGCCCCAGCATTTT
CDR3: CAWSFGTGGNQPQHF

V: TRBV2
J: TRBJ2-1
size: .
D: TRBD2
DNA: TGTGCCAGCAGTCCTGAAGCGGGAGTTGGTAGTGAGCAGTTCTTC
CDR3: CASSPEAGVGSEQFF

V: TRBV7-6
J: TRBJ2-7
size: .
D: TRBD2
DNA: TGTGCCAGCAGCTTAGCTGCCGGACTAGCGGGGAGCTCCTACGAGCAGTACTTC
CDR3: CASSLAAGLAGSSYEQYF

V: TRBV3-1/TRBV3-2
J: TRBJ2-1
size: .
D: TRBD2
DNA: TGTGCCAGCAGCCCCCGACTAGTCGGGGGGTGGAATGAGCAGTTCTTC
CDR3: CASSPRLVGGWNEQFF

V: TRBV5-1
J: TRBJ2-7
size: .
D: .
DNA: TGCGCCAGCAGCAGGGACACACTAAACTCCTACGAGCAGTACTTC
CDR3: CASSRDTLNSYEQYF

V: TRBV21-1
J: TRBJ2-7
size: .
D: .
DNA: TGTGCCAGCAGCGCAACGGCGGGTGAGAACGAGCAGTACTTC
CDR3: CASSATAGENEQYF

V: TRBV15
J: TRBJ2-2
size: .
D: TRBD2
DNA: TGTGCCACCACTAGCGGGGGGCCTCTTCACACCGGGGAGCTGTTTTTT
CDR3: CATTSGGPLHTGELFF

V: TRBV5-1
J: TRBJ2-3
size: .
D: .
DNA: TGCGCCAGCAGCCGAGCCGCCAGACAAGCAGTCGCAGATACGCAGTATTTT
CDR3: CASSRAARQAVADTQYF

V: TRBV11-3
J: TRBJ1-5
size: .
D: .
DNA: TGTGCCAGCAGCCCAGGTCGGGGGGCTTATCAGCCCCAGCATTTT
CDR3: CASSPGRGAYQPQHF

V: TRBV28
J: TRBJ1-1
size: .
D: .
DNA: TGTGCCAGCAGTTCCCTGGAGAGGGCTGTAAGGAACACTGAAGCTTTCTTT
CDR3: CASSSLERAVRNTEAFF

V: TRBV19
J: TRBJ1-5
size: few
D: .
DNA: TGTGCCAGTAGTATAGATTCAGGGGGCAATCAGCCCCAGCATTTT
CDR3: CASSIDSGGNQPQHF

V: TRBV24-1
J: TRBJ2-1
size: .
D: TRBD2
DNA: TGTGCGACCGCCTTAGCGGGAGTATCCGACAATGAGCAGTTCTTC
CDR3: CATALAGVSDNEQFF

V: TRBV13
J: TRBJ1-4
size: .
D: .
DNA: TGTGCCAGCAGCTCCGAGGAAAAACTGTTTTTT
CDR3: CASSSEEKLFF

V: TRBV18
J: TRBJ2-7
size: .
D: TRBD2
DNA: TGTGCCAGCTCGCCCACAGCGGGGGCCCTCAACGAGCAGTACTTC
CDR3: CASSPTAGALNEQYF

V: TRBV28
J: TRBJ1-5
size: few
D: TRBD1
DNA: TGTGCCAGCAGTTTAACCCCCCCCGGGACAGGGGGCGGAAAGCCCCAGCATTTT
CDR3: CASSLTPPGTGGGKPQHF

V: TRBV2
J: TRBJ1-1
size: .
D: TRBD1
DNA: TGTGCCAGCACGGGGACAGGGAGCCCAGCTGAAGCTTTCTTT
CDR3: CASTGTGSPAEAFF

V: TRBV29-1
J: TRBJ1-2
size: .
D: TRBD1
DNA: TGCAGCGTTGACCCCTTCGGACAGGGTACGGGATATGGCTACACCTTC
CDR3: CSVDPFGQGTGYGYTF

V: TRBV19
J: TRBJ2-5
size: .
D: TRBD1
DNA: TGTGCCAGTGGGGACAGGGGCGCGAGTGGAACACAAGAGACCCAGTACTTC
CDR3: CASGDRGASGTQETQYF

V: TRBV19
J: TRBJ2-5
size: .
D: .
DNA: TGTGCCAGTAGTATATCTAAACCGGAGACCCAGTACTTC
CDR3: CASSISKPETQYF

V: TRBV9
J: TRBJ2-2
size: once
D: .
DNA: TGTGCCAGCAGCGTAGGGAGGGACAGCGGGGAGCTGTTTTTT
CDR3: CASSVGRDSGELFF

V: TRBV10-3
J: TRBJ2-7
size: .
D: TRBD1
DNA: TGTGCCATCAGTGACGGTTTGAGTTCGACAGGGCTTAGGAACGAGCAGTACTTC
CDR3: CAISDGLSSTGLRNEQYF

V: TRBV11-3
J: TRBJ2-3
size: .
D: TRBD2
DNA: TGTGCCAGCACCCCGGGGGGGGGCGGGGGCACAGATACGCAGTATTTT
CDR3: CASTPGGGGGTDTQYF